This TCR beta chain was identified during a study of T-cell reconstitution after alpha-beta-depleted transplantation in children. This clonotype was counted many times. A TCRbeta library incorporating unique molecular identifiers was prepared. MiXCR, applied by TCRdb to the PCR reads, yields one record per CDR3 protein. The data hold some 200,000 distinct CDR3 sequences, with roughly 15% observed a single time. The receptor was isolated from a human donor who donated a stem cell graft to a child with acute lymphoblastic leukemia. The sample here was PBMCs from the stem cell graft donor, taken from the stem cell graft.

CDR3 sequence reads: CASSFDNSDEQFF. The CDR3, as DNA: TGCGCCAGCAGCTTCGATAATAGCGATGAGCAGTTCTTC. The rearrangement links TRBV5-1 to TRBJ2-1, with D possibly TRBD2 on 5 matching bases. This CDR3 has 13 amino acids. V dropped 2 bases and J dropped 8 bases, with 11 bases sitting between them. Germline V gives CDR1 SGHRS, CDR2 YFSETQ. The complete variable domain, with remaining parts taken from reference TRBV5-1 and TRBJ2-1, reads KAGVTQTPRYLIKTRGQQVTLSCSPISGHRSVSWYQQTPGQGLQFLFEYFSETQRNKGNFPGRFSGRQFSNSRSEMNVSTLELGDSALYLCASSFDNSDEQFFGPGTRLTVL.